This paragraph covers one T cell receptor (beta chain) sequence. Clones were read by immunoSEQ multiplex PCR, and TCRdb kept only the in-frame ones, dropping some. The table has roughly 130,000 clones, less than 90% seen once. This sample was taken from a study of identifying expanded T cells in peripheral blood. Sample: blood. This clonotype originated in a person aged 18 to 75 in good health.

The CDR3 is CASSFRRQMNGYTF. Here the CDR3 DNA reads TGTGCCAGCAGTTTCCGAAGACAGATGAATGGCTACACCTTC. The chain is built from TRBV27 and TRBJ1-2, with D possibly being TRBD1 (5 bases). The germline V gene encodes CDR1 MNHEY and CDR2 SMNVEV (reference sequence). Trimming pared 3 bases from V and 6 bases from J, leaving 14 bases between. CDR3 length: 14 residues.